The 22 T cell receptor beta chains below were found in one sample sequenced in a study of PD-L1 blockade in urothelial cancer. Time point of the sample: pretreatment peripheral blood. Assay used: immunoSEQ multiplex PCR; TCRdb lists only in-frame clones, some missing. Of 65,000 to 80,000 clones listed, about nine tenths were seen once; the top ten hold approximately 4.5%. Sequencing was performed on PBMCs, taken around atezolizumab (anti-PD-L1) treatment. These receptors came from a man between 65 and 79 years old with urothelial cancer.

This clone was seen only once. This chain links TRBV28 with TRBJ2-2; perhaps TRBD1 as D (5 bases). Germline CDR1 is MDHEN and CDR2 is SYDVKM. V was pared by 7 bases and J by 4 bases, with 10 bases between. This CDR3 is built from 13 residues. CDR3 residues: CASIRGITGELFF. CDR3 coding DNA: TGTGCCAGCATAAGGGGAATCACCGGGGAGCTGTTTTTT.

This chain joins TRBV6-4 and TRBJ2-7, with 8 bases matching TRBD1. CDR3 length: 18 amino acids. CDR1 and CDR2 from the germline V gene are MRHNA and SNTAGT. V shed 2 bases and J 4 bases; nucleotides not matched to a gene: 16. The CDR3 DNA reads TGTGCCAGCAGTGACCCCCGACGACAGGGGCCTACCCTTTACGAGCAGTACTTC. Translating gives CASSDPRRQGPTLYEQYF.

This chain uses TRBV5-6 with TRBJ2-2; 9 bases agree with TRBD1. CDR1 and CDR2 (germline): SGHDT, YYEEEE. This CDR3 has 16 residues. After removal of 2 bases from V and 3 bases from J, the junction contained 5 bases not matched to a gene. The CDR3 loop is CASSLTGGADTGELFF. The CDR3 DNA is TGTGCCAGCAGCTTAACAGGGGGCGCGGACACCGGGGAGCTGTTTTTT. The full variable domain, its missing parts supplied by reference TRBV5-6 and TRBJ2-2, is DAGVTQSPTHLIKTRGQQVTLRCSPKSGHDTVSWYQQALGQGPQFIFQYYEEEERQRGNFPDRFSGHQFPNYSSELNVNALLLGDSALYLCASSLTGGADTGELFFGEGSRLTVL.

The V call is TRBV18, the J call TRBJ2-1; 9 nucleotides line up with TRBD1. Germline V gives CDR1 KGHSH, CDR2 LQKENI. The CDR3 loop spans 16 amino acids. The J segment lost 5 bases and the V segment lost 0 bases, leaving 5 bases of the junction unmatched. CDR3: CASSPPAGQGHNEQFF. The CDR3 DNA sequence: TGTGCCAGCTCACCACCCGCGGGACAGGGCCACAATGAGCAGTTCTTC. Looking up the rest from reference TRBV18 and TRBJ2-1 gives the full variable domain: NAGVMQNPRHLVRRRGQEARLRCSPMKGHSHVYWYRQLPEEGLKFMVYLQKENIIDESGMPKERFSAEFPKEGPSILRIQQVVRGDSAAYFCASSPPAGQGHNEQFFGPGTRLTVL.

The V gene is TRBV10-3, the J gene TRBJ1-6; possible D gene TRBD1, 5 bases. The V end was cut by 3 bases, the J end by 8 bases, with 8 bases between. Germline V gene sequence: CDR1 ENHRY, CDR2 SYGVKD. The length of the CDR3 is 13 residues. The CDR3 loop is CAISDIRDSPLHF. The CDR3 nucleotides read TGTGCCATCAGTGACATCAGGGATTCACCCCTCCACTTT.

This chain links TRBV29-1 with TRBJ2-1; the match to TRBD2 covers 7 bases. V lost 4 bases to trimming and J lost 7 bases; unmatched junction nucleotides: 10. The length of the CDR3 is 14 residues. Germline V gene data show CDR1 as SQVTM and CDR2 as ANQGSEA. CDR3 in amino acids: CSVVIILGGNEQFF. CDR3 in DNA: TGCAGCGTTGTAATAATACTGGGGGGGAATGAGCAGTTCTTC.

The table lists this clone with a count of one. This sequence joins TRBV27 and TRBJ2-6, with 9 positions matching TRBD1. Germline CDR1 reads MNHEY; CDR2 reads SMNVEV (reference sequence). The CDR3 is made up of 19 amino acids. Trimming cost V 6 bases and J 4 bases; bases outside gene matches: 16. The CDR3 sequence is CASSRIPGQGSGGANVLTF. The CDR3 region has the DNA TGTGCCAGCAGCAGAATTCCGGGACAGGGTTCGGGCGGGGCCAACGTCCTGACTTTC.

The chain is built from TRBV2 and TRBJ2-1; D is unclear. The V end was cut by 3 bases, the J end by 11 bases, with 11 bases between. This CDR3 is 12 amino acids long. In germline, CDR1 is SNHLY, CDR2 FYNNEI. CDR3 protein: CASSDGLAQQFF. In nucleotides, the CDR3 is TGTGCCAGCAGTGACGGTTTAGCCCAGCAGTTCTTC.

V and J are TRBV7-9 and TRBJ2-3, with D unresolved. The V and J ends lost 0 bases and 3 bases respectively, with 7 bases between them. CDR3 length: 14 amino acids. Germline V gene data show CDR1 as SEHNR and CDR2 as FQNEAQ (reference sequence). The CDR3 reads CASSLAGRTDTQYF. The CDR3 DNA sequence: TGTGCCAGCAGCTTAGCTGGCCGAACAGATACGCAGTATTTT.

The rearrangement links TRBV5-1 to TRBJ2-7; 7 bases line up with TRBD2. J was trimmed by 4 bases and V by 0 bases; bases with no gene match: 7. Per the germline V gene, CDR1 is SGHRS and CDR2 is YFSETQ. The CDR3 consists of 15 residues. Here the CDR3 DNA reads TGCGCCAGCAGCTTGGGGGGGGGTGATGGTTACGAGCAGTACTTC. Protein product: CASSLGGGDGYEQYF. Complete variable domain (other parts from reference TRBV5-1 and TRBJ2-7): KAGVTQTPRYLIKTRGQQVTLSCSPISGHRSVSWYQQTPGQGLQFLFEYFSETQRNKGNFPGRFSGRQFSNSRSEMNVSTLELGDSALYLCASSLGGGDGYEQYFGPGTRLTVT.

The chain recombines TRBV7-8 with TRBJ2-3, with 7 bases fitting TRBD1. Per the germline V gene, CDR1 is SGHVS and CDR2 is FQNEAQ. Trimming cost V 0 bases and J 2 bases; bases outside gene matches: 8. The CDR3 has 17 amino acids. CDR3 nucleotides: TGTGCCAGCAGCTTAGCGATCCCAGGGGGATCCACAGATACGCAGTATTTT. Translation: CASSLAIPGGSTDTQYF.

V gene TRBV7-9 combines with J gene TRBJ2-5, with 8 positions matching TRBD1. The germline V gene has CDR1 SEHNR and CDR2 FQNEAQ (reference sequence). Unmatched junction bases numbered 9, after V lost 10 bases and J lost 8 bases. This CDR3 has 12 amino acids. CDR3 protein: CATRTGLGTQYF. The CDR3 DNA reads TGTGCCACACGGACAGGGCTTGGCACCCAGTACTTC.

The V call is TRBV28, the J call TRBJ2-3; the D gene is possibly TRBD1 (6 bases). CDR1 is MDHEN and CDR2 is SYDVKM in the germline V gene. The CDR3 is 15 residues long. Trimming took off 6 bases at V and 3 bases at J, with 16 bases between the two ends. The CDR3 DNA is TGTGCCAGCAGCCGTGCTAGGGGGAGTACAGATACGCAGTATTTT. Translation: CASSRARGSTDTQYF.

The V gene is TRBV7-9, the J gene TRBJ2-1; TRBD2 matches at 10 bases. This CDR3 spans 15 amino acids. V shed 1 base and J 9 bases; nucleotides not matched to a gene: 6. Per the germline V gene, CDR1 is SEHNR and CDR2 is FQNEAQ (reference sequence). The CDR3 DNA reads TGTGCCAGCAGCTTAGGGCTAGCGGGAGTCGCTGAGCAGTTCTTC. This sequence encodes CASSLGLAGVAEQFF.

This clone showed up just once. The chain employs TRBV5-1 and TRBJ2-7; tentatively, D is TRBD1 (6 bases). Trimming shortened V by 4 bases and J by 1 base, and 15 bases separated the two germline ends. Per the germline V gene, CDR1 is SGHRS and CDR2 is YFSETQ. The CDR3 is 15 residues long. The CDR3 protein is CASSPAPDSSYEQYF. The CDR3 bases are TGCGCCAGCAGCCCCGCCCCGGACAGTTCCTACGAGCAGTACTTC. Drawing the rest from reference TRBV5-1 and TRBJ2-7, the complete variable domain is KAGVTQTPRYLIKTRGQQVTLSCSPISGHRSVSWYQQTPGQGLQFLFEYFSETQRNKGNFPGRFSGRQFSNSRSEMNVSTLELGDSALYLCASSPAPDSSYEQYFGPGTRLTVT.

The V call is TRBV28, the J call TRBJ2-7; possibly TRBD2 for D (5 bases). Germline V gene lookup returns CDR1 MDHEN and CDR2 SYDVKM. Trimming removed 5 bases at V and 7 bases at J, with 12 bases between. The CDR3 extends over 12 amino acids. The CDR3 spells CASSPLPGEQYF. CDR3 DNA sequence: TGTGCCAGCAGTCCTTTACCGGGGGAGCAGTACTTC. The whole variable domain, remainder taken from reference TRBV28 and TRBJ2-7, is DVKVTQSSRYLVKRTGEKVFLECVQDMDHENMFWYRQDPGLGLRLIYFSYDVKMKEKGDIPEGYSVSREKKERFSLILESASTNQTSMYLCASSPLPGEQYFGPGTRLTVT.

The V call is TRBV28, the J call TRBJ1-2, with D maybe TRBD1 (5 bases). Trimming cost V 6 bases and J 3 bases, with 11 bases left between them. Germline CDR1 MDHEN, CDR2 SYDVKM. This CDR3 is built from 13 residues. Written as DNA, the CDR3 is TGTGCCAGCAGCCGAGGGACTGACTATGGCTACACCTTC. Protein sequence: CASSRGTDYGYTF.

Regarding this clone: Within the sample, other DNA sequences also encode this same CDR3. The rearrangement links TRBV14 to TRBJ1-1, with 7 bases lining up with TRBD1. The CDR3 runs 15 residues. The J segment lost 1 base and the V segment lost 4 bases, leaving 6 bases of the junction unmatched. CDR1 and CDR2 (germline): SGHDN, FVKESK. The CDR3 DNA follows: TGTGCCAGCAGCCTCCGGACAGGCGCGAACACTGAAGCTTTCTTT. Protein sequence: CASSLRTGANTEAFF.

The chain combines TRBV19 with TRBJ2-7; 9 bases agree with TRBD2. This CDR3 contains 15 residues. Germline CDR1 is LNHDA and CDR2 is SQIVND (reference sequence). J lost 2 bases, V lost 6 bases, and 8 bases had no gene match. The CDR3 region has the DNA TGTGCCAGTAGCCCTGGAGTAGCGGGAGCCTACGAGCAGTACTTC. It specifies CASSPGVAGAYEQYF.

The rearrangement links TRBV9 to TRBJ2-5, with 11 bases identical to TRBD1. The CDR3 spans 15 residues. Trimming removed 2 bases from V and 4 bases from J; junction bases left unmatched: 4. Germline values: CDR1 SGDLS, CDR2 YYNGEE. The CDR3 loop is CASSVGQGVGETQYF. CDR3 nucleotides: TGTGCCAGCAGCGTGGGACAGGGGGTGGGAGAGACCCAGTACTTC. Supplemented by reference TRBV9 and TRBJ2-5, the full variable domain reads DSGVTQTPKHLITATGQRVTLRCSPRSGDLSVYWYQQSLDQGLQFLIQYYNGEERAKGNILERFSAQQFPDLHSELNLSSLELGDSALYFCASSVGQGVGETQYFGPGTRLLVL.

The V and J genes are TRBV28 and TRBJ2-7; 9 bases match TRBD1. Germline-derived CDR1 and CDR2 are MDHEN and SYDVKM. The trim removed 5 bases at V and 3 bases at J, leaving 11 bases unmatched. The CDR3 is made up of 16 amino acids. The CDR3 nucleotides are TGTGCCAGCAGTCCCATAACCGGGACAGGGCACTACGAGCAGTACTTC. Its translation is CASSPITGTGHYEQYF.

The CDR3 nucleotides are TGCGCCAGCACCCGAGAAGGCACAGATACGCAGTATTTT. It codes for CASTREGTDTQYF. This chain links TRBV5-1 with TRBJ2-3; D gene unclear. V gave up 6 bases and J gave up 1 base, with 9 bases separating them. Per germline, CDR1 SGHRS and CDR2 YFSETQ. The CDR3 totals 13 residues.